Below, 17 T cell receptor beta chains from the same sample are listed, as sequenced in a study of cytomegalovirus exposure and HLA in healthy donors. The data were produced by immunoSEQ multiplex PCR, yet TCRdb's version contains in-frame clones alone and is incomplete. The sample records 140,000 to 150,000 clones, about 89% being singletons. The sample comprised PBMCs. The origin of the receptors is a man younger than 35 in good health and CMV-seronegative.

The chain recombines TRBV9 with TRBJ1-3; 9 bases are a match to TRBD1. This CDR3 is 16 amino acids long. Germline lookup yields CDR1 SGDLS and CDR2 YYNGEE. The V segment lost 0 bases and the J segment 4 bases; nucleotides outside the gene matches: 5. CDR3 in DNA: TGTGCCAGCAGCGTAGTCGGACAGGGGATCGGAAACACCATATATTTT. This codes for CASSVVGQGIGNTIYF.

V and J are TRBV19 and TRBJ1-1; D gene unclear. This CDR3 contains 13 residues. CDR1 is LNHDA and CDR2 is SQIVND in the germline V gene (reference sequence). V lost 3 bases and J lost 0, with 5 bases in between. The CDR3 DNA reads as TGTGCCAGTAGTATCAGGCTGAACACTGAAGCTTTCTTT. Translation gives CASSIRLNTEAFF.

The chain combines TRBV5-1 with TRBJ2-3; 7 bases agree with TRBD2. Trimming removed 0 bases from V and 0 bases from J; junction bases left unmatched: 7. The CDR3 has 17 residues. Germline CDR1 reads SGHRS; CDR2 reads YFSETQ. The CDR3 protein is CASSLVPSGTSTDTQYF. The CDR3 DNA follows: TGCGCCAGCAGCTTGGTACCTAGCGGAACTAGCACAGATACGCAGTATTTT.

The chain recombines TRBV6-6 with TRBJ1-4; TRBD1 agrees at 7 bases. With 6 bases clipped from V and 6 bases from J, the junction kept 10 bases outside the gene matches. This CDR3 comprises 15 residues. CDR1 and CDR2 from the germline V gene are MNHNY and SVGAGI (reference sequence). The CDR3 sequence: CASRDRLGGHEKLFF. Here the CDR3 DNA reads TGTGCCAGCAGGGACCGTCTAGGGGGCCATGAAAAACTGTTTTTT.

The rearrangement uses TRBV2 and TRBJ2-7; D may be TRBD1 (5 bases). The length of the CDR3 is 13 residues. V lost 7 bases, J lost 2 bases, and 12 bases lay in between. Germline V lookup: CDR1 SNHLY, CDR2 FYNNEI. CDR3 region: CASKFETAYEQYV. The CDR3 nucleotides read TGTGCCAGCAAGTTTGAGACAGCCTACGAGCAGTACGTC.

The J gene is TRBJ1-4, the V gene TRBV6-4, with D perhaps matching TRBD1 (5 bases). From germline, CDR1 is MRHNA and CDR2 SNTAGT. The CDR3 is 16 amino acids. V lost 9 bases and J lost 8, with 25 bases in between. The CDR3 DNA is TGTGCCAGGCCCCAGGGTCCTCGCAAGCTTACGGAAAAACTGTTTTTT. This translates into CARPQGPRKLTEKLFF.

The chain employs TRBV5-4 and TRBJ2-5, with D tentatively TRBD2 (5 bases). Germline CDR1 SGHNT, CDR2 YYREEE (reference sequence). Deletions cut 4 bases from V and 4 bases from J, with 14 bases between. The length of the CDR3 is 14 residues. In nucleotides, the CDR3 is TGTGCCAGCAGCCTCTCTATGAGGGCAGAGACCCAGTACTTC. It specifies CASSLSMRAETQYF.

V usage is TRBV5-1 and J usage is TRBJ1-1; 10 bases map to TRBD1. Trimming took 4 bases from V and 3 from J; bases not matched to a gene: 9. Germline V gives CDR1 SGHRS, CDR2 YFSETQ. The CDR3 length is 16 residues. The CDR3 reads CASSPGTGVLDTEAFF. CDR3 DNA sequence: TGCGCCAGCAGCCCCGGGACAGGGGTTTTGGACACTGAAGCTTTCTTT. Full variable domain (rest looked up from reference TRBV5-1 and TRBJ1-1): KAGVTQTPRYLIKTRGQQVTLSCSPISGHRSVSWYQQTPGQGLQFLFEYFSETQRNKGNFPGRFSGRQFSNSRSEMNVSTLELGDSALYLCASSPGTGVLDTEAFFGQGTRLTVV.

This chain connects TRBV5-1 to TRBJ2-7, with a tentative D call TRBD2 (5 bases). CDR1 SGHRS and CDR2 YFSETQ come from the germline V gene. This CDR3 is 14 amino acids long. V was clipped by 4 bases and J by 4 bases, with 15 bases between them. The CDR3 loop reads CASSPRDFGYEQYV. For the CDR3, the DNA is TGCGCCAGCAGCCCCCGGGATTTTGGTTACGAGCAGTACGTC.

The J gene is TRBJ2-3, the V gene TRBV19; 14 bases are a match to TRBD2. CDR1 LNHDA and CDR2 SQIVND come from the germline V gene (reference sequence). V lost 6 bases to trimming and J lost 5 bases; unmatched junction nucleotides: 10. The CDR3 runs 17 residues. The DNA for the CDR3 is TGTGCCAGTAGCACGAGCTCCGGGACTAGCGGGGGAGATACGCAGTATTTT. Translation gives CASSTSSGTSGGDTQYF.

The V gene is TRBV18, the J gene TRBJ2-4; 11 bases line up with TRBD1. V lost 5 bases to trimming and J lost 5 bases; unmatched junction nucleotides: 8. CDR3 size: 16 residues. From germline, CDR1 is KGHSH and CDR2 LQKENI. CDR3 coding DNA: TGTGCCAGCTCATCAACGTGGGACAGGGGGGAAAACATTCAGTACTTC. Translated, it gives CASSSTWDRGENIQYF.

The rearrangement uses TRBV5-4 and TRBJ2-3; 9 bases match TRBD2. The length of the CDR3 is 16 residues. CDR1 and CDR2 (germline): SGHNT, YYREEE (reference sequence). Trimming took 0 bases from V and 3 from J; bases not matched to a gene: 5. CDR3 sequence: CASSLALAGRTDTQYF. CDR3 in DNA: TGTGCCAGCAGCTTGGCTCTAGCGGGACGAACAGATACGCAGTATTTT.

This chain links TRBV27 with TRBJ2-7; D is possibly TRBD1 (5 bases). CDR1 and CDR2 from the germline V gene are MNHEY and SMNVEV (reference sequence). This CDR3 spans 13 amino acids. Trimming removed 6 bases at V and 0 bases at J, with 9 bases between. The CDR3: CASSMDISYEQYF. The CDR3 DNA follows: TGTGCCAGCAGCATGGACATCTCCTACGAGCAGTACTTC.

This clone is a singleton in its sample. V gene TRBV30 combines with J gene TRBJ2-7, with a tentative D call TRBD2 (5 bases). CDR3 length equals 14 residues. Germline V gene lookup returns CDR1 GTSNPN and CDR2 SVGIG (reference sequence). V shed 3 bases and J shed 5 bases, with 17 bases lying between them. CDR3 bases: TGTGCCTGGAGCGTCCTTCTGGTGAGGGACGAGCAGTACTTC. It encodes CAWSVLLVRDEQYF.

The chain links TRBV10-3 to TRBJ2-7; 11 bases align to TRBD2. Trimming removed 3 bases from V and 2 bases from J; junction bases left unmatched: 3. CDR3 length: 15 amino acids. The germline gives CDR1 ENHRY, CDR2 SYGVKD. CDR3 sequence (DNA): TGTGCCATCAGTGACCCGACTAGCGGGGCCTACGAGCAGTACGTC. Translated, it gives CAISDPTSGAYEQYV.

The V call is TRBV7-2, the J call TRBJ2-3; tentatively, D is TRBD1 (5 bases). Trimming shortened V by 7 bases and J by 4 bases, and 18 bases separated the two germline ends. Germline CDR1 SGHTA, CDR2 FQGNSA. The CDR3 runs 15 residues. The CDR3, as DNA: TGTGCCAGCACCCAAGGTGGGGCCATGGCAGATACGCAGTATTTT. It specifies CASTQGGAMADTQYF.

This clone was counted once. This sequence joins TRBV11-3 and TRBJ2-1; 10 nucleotides match TRBD2. The CDR3 has 15 amino acids. The V gene's germline CDR1 is SGHNT and CDR2 YENEEA. The V gene end was trimmed by 2 bases and the J gene end by 9 bases; junction bases not matched to a gene: 7. In DNA form, the CDR3 reads TGTGCCAGCAGCTTATCAACTAGCGGGATCGGTGAGCAGTTCTTC. This sequence encodes CASSLSTSGIGEQFF.